The TCR beta chain described here comes from a study of immune characterization of retroperitoneal liposarcoma. This clonotype rates as medium-sized. In TCRdb, the PCR reads were re-called with MiXCR into one record per CDR3 protein. Among 2,500 to 4,000 distinct CDR3 sequences listed, approximately 39% were seen once. The CDR3 spans 18 residues. Per germline, CDR1 MNHEY and CDR2 SMNVEV (reference sequence). The ends lost 6 bases at V and 2 bases at J; junction bases unmatched: 8. The sequencing sample was made of tumor tissue. The receptor was derived from a male donor with retroperitoneal liposarcoma. The gene calls are TRBV27 and TRBJ2-3; TRBD2 aligns across 16 bases. CDR3 amino acids: CASRKRGTSGRVTDTQYF. CDR3 coding DNA: TGTGCCAGCAGAAAAAGAGGGACTAGCGGGAGGGTCACAGATACGCAGTATTTT.